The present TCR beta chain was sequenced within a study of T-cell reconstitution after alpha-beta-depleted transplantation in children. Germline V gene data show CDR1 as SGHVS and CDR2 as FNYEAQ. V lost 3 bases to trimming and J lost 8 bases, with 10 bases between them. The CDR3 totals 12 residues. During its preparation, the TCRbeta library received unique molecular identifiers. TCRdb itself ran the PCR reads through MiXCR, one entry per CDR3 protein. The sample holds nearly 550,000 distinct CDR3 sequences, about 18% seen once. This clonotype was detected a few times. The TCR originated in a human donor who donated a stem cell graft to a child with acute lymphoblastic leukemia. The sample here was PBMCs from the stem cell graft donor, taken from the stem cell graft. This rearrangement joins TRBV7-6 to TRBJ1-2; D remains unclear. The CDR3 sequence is CASSFTGIGYTF. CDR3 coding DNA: TGTGCCAGCAGCTTTACGGGGATCGGCTACACCTTC.